The source of this T cell receptor (beta chain) is a study of CD8+CD57+ T cells in acquired aplastic anemia. Study as a whole: Sorted CD4+ and CD8+ cell DNA averaged approximately 3.4 ug.

CDR1 is ENHRY, CDR2 SYGVKD, per germline. The J segment lost 5 bases and the V segment lost 6 bases, leaving 11 bases of the junction unmatched. This CDR3 comprises 15 residues. According to the study, genomic DNA was the template for TCR beta VDJ and CDR3 profiling. TCRdb redid the calling of the reads with MiXCR, one entry per CDR3 protein. Of around 130,000 distinct CDR3 sequences listed, roughly 50% are singletons. The material sequenced was sorted CD4+, CD8+, or CD8+CD57+ T cells (not recorded which) from PBMCs. The sequence was collected from a human donor in good health, serving as a control. The rearrangement joins TRBV10-3 to TRBJ1-2; TRBD1 matches 8 bases. CDR3 sequence (DNA): TGTGCCATCAGCGACAGGGGATCGGTATATTATGGCTACACCTTC. Its protein product is CAISDRGSVYYGYTF.